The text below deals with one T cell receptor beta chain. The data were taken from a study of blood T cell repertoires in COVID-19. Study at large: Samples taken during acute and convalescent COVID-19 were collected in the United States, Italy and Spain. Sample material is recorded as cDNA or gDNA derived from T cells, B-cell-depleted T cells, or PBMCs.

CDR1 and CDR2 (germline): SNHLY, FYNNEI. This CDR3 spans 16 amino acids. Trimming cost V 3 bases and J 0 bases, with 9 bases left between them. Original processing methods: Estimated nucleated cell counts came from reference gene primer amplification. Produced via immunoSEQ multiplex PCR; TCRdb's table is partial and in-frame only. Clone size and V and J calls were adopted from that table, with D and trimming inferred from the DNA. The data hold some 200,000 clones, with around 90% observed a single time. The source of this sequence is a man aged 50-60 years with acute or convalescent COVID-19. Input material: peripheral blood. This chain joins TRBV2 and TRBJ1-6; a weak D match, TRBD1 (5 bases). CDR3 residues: CASSEEGSSYNSPLHF. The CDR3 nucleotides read TGTGCCAGCAGTGAGGAGGGGAGCTCCTATAATTCACCCCTCCACTTT.